This T cell receptor (beta chain) is drawn from a study of blood T cell repertoires in COVID-19. In the study overall: PBMCs, B-cell-depleted T cells, or T cells were the source of the cDNA or gDNA that made up the material.

Some clones are missing from TCRdb's copy, which holds only in-frame ones; the method was immunoSEQ multiplex PCR. The sample contains 60,000 or so clones, around four fifths of which appear only once. CDR3 length: 13 amino acids. V lost 7 bases to trimming and J lost 4 bases, with 11 bases between them. Germline V gene lookup returns CDR1 WNHNN and CDR2 SYGVQD (reference sequence). This chain uses TRBV10-1 with TRBJ2-1; a weak D match, TRBD2 (5 bases). Material: peripheral blood. This receptor was obtained from an elderly woman with acute or convalescent COVID-19. In DNA, the CDR3 is TGCGCCAGCAACTCGGACTCGTACAATGAGCAGTTCTTC. Translated, it gives CASNSDSYNEQFF.